There are a few counts of the clone carrying this T cell receptor beta chain. Antigen: not known. Germline CDR1 reads SGHRS; CDR2 reads YFSETQ. The CDR3 consists of 15 residues. V lost 1 base, J lost 4 bases, and 11 bases lay in between. These data originate in a study of T-cell reconstitution after alpha-beta-depleted transplantation in children. Unique molecular identifiers were incorporated into the prepared TCRbeta library. TCRdb re-derived calls from the PCR reads in MiXCR, one entry per CDR3 protein. The data contain about a million distinct CDR3 sequences, roughly 29% of them seen just once; the ten biggest clones take up under 30%. General study findings and limits: It was reported that alpha-beta T cells came from several hundred expanded graft clones (about two months after transplant).

The chain links TRBV5-1 to TRBJ2-2; possibly TRBD1 for D (5 bases). The sequences come from PBMCs, mostly from graft donor cells, collected 360 days after TCRalphabeta/CD19-depleted stem cell transplant. This TCR derives from a boy under two years old who had a stem cell transplant for SCID, so the T cells may come from the graft donor. The CDR3 loop reads CASSLQGSSTGELFF. For the CDR3, the DNA is TGCGCCAGCAGCTTGCAGGGCTCGAGCACCGGGGAGCTGTTTTTT.